A selection of T cell receptor beta chains follows, all from one sample in a study of read filtering for tumor transcriptome and immune sequencing. TCRdb processed the reads anew with MiXCR; each CDR3 protein has one entry. The sample holds about 39,000 distinct CDR3 sequences; 13% to 15% are singletons and the top ten take less than 7%. Material for sequencing was a population of CD138-negative cells sorted from bone marrow. The receptors stem from a donor over 35 with multiple myeloma. Both conserved end residues are part of each CDR3. A D gene is named only where the DNA matches it firmly. Some rows have no size entry. The others give once, few or many, or a class for an expanded clone.

j_call,d_call,clone_size,v_call,cdr3_aa,cdr3_nt
TRBJ2-2,TRBD1,many,TRBV7-3,CASRKTGGTGELFF,TGTGCCAGCAGGAAGACAGGGGGGACCGGGGAGCTGTTTTTT
TRBJ2-5,TRBD2,NA,TRBV12-3/TRBV12-4,CASSKLAGVRETQYF,TGTGCCAGCAGTAAATTAGCGGGAGTGAGGGAGACCCAGTACTTC
TRBJ2-5,NA,many,TRBV3-1,CASSRYQTQYF,TGTGCCAGCAGCCGGTATCAGACCCAGTACTTC
TRBJ2-3,NA,many,TRBV7-2,CASSPRHRVTDTQYF,TGTGCCAGCAGCCCCCGACACAGGGTGACAGATACGCAGTATTTT
TRBJ1-6,NA,medium-sized,TRBV12-3/TRBV12-4,CASSLGEDSPLHF,TGTGCCAGCAGTTTGGGGGAGGATTCACCCCTCCACTTT
TRBJ1-5,NA,many,TRBV20-1,CSAPVRSYSNQPQHF,TGCAGTGCCCCCGTCAGGAGCTATAGCAATCAGCCCCAGCATTTT
TRBJ2-3,TRBD2,once,TRBV12-3/TRBV12-4,CASSSRGSGLTDTQYF,TGTGCCAGCAGTTCGCGGGGTAGCGGGCTCACAGATACGCAGTATTTT
TRBJ1-1,NA,few,TRBV3-1,CASSQATANTEAFF,TGTGCCAGCAGCCAAGCGACAGCCAACACTGAAGCTTTCTTT
TRBJ2-6,NA,many,TRBV9,CASSAVAGANVLTF,TGTGCCAGCAGCGCAGTCGCTGGGGCCAACGTCCTGACTTTC
TRBJ2-5,NA,medium-sized,TRBV29-1,CSPRWGETQYF,TGCAGCCCCCGCTGGGGGGAGACCCAGTACTTC
TRBJ2-1,TRBD2,many,TRBV20-1,CSASPSGGPNEQFF,TGCAGTGCTAGTCCTAGCGGGGGGCCCAATGAGCAGTTCTTC
TRBJ2-1,NA,many,TRBV2,CASSEAQPLRSYNEQFF,TGTGCCAGCAGTGAAGCGCAGCCCCTTCGGTCCTACAATGAGCAGTTCTTC
TRBJ2-2,NA,many,TRBV3-1,CASSPRLGGRNTGELFF,TGTGCCAGCAGCCCGCGACTGGGGGGGCGGAACACCGGGGAGCTGTTTTTT
TRBJ2-5,NA,many,TRBV7-9,CASSPTPPTHSGETQYF,TGTGCCAGCAGCCCGACCCCACCGACTCACTCGGGGGAGACCCAGTACTTC
TRBJ2-3,NA,many,TRBV20-1,CSARMTLTDTQYF,TGCAGTGCTAGAATGACCCTCACAGATACGCAGTATTTT
TRBJ1-1,NA,NA,TRBV29-1,CSVDRGNTEAFF,TGCAGCGTTGACAGGGGGAACACTGAAGCTTTCTTT
TRBJ2-7,NA,many,TRBV24-1,CATRGGTAPYEQYF,TGTGCCACCCGGGGCGGGACAGCTCCCTACGAGCAGTACTTC
TRBJ1-1,TRBD1,many,TRBV5-1,CASSLDGQGVNEAFF,TGCGCCAGCAGCTTGGACGGACAGGGGGTGAATGAAGCTTTCTTT
TRBJ2-1,TRBD1,medium-sized,TRBV10-3,CAIGQGGNEQFF,TGTGCCATCGGACAGGGGGGGAATGAGCAGTTCTTC
TRBJ2-4,NA,many,TRBV6-1,CASSEMSVKNIQYF,TGTGCCAGCAGTGAAATGAGCGTCAAAAACATTCAGTACTTC
TRBJ2-3,NA,few,TRBV28,CASSLHRSTDTQYF,TGTGCCAGCAGTTTACACAGGAGCACAGATACGCAGTATTTT
TRBJ2-3,TRBD2,few,TRBV6-2/TRBV6-3,CASSYDVAGVNTDTQYF,TGTGCCAGCAGTTACGATGTAGCGGGAGTGAACACAGATACGCAGTATTTT
TRBJ2-5,NA,many,TRBV2,CASSVQVKLWGTQYF,TGTGCCAGCAGTGTACAGGTTAAACTGTGGGGGACCCAGTACTTC
TRBJ2-2,NA,few,TRBV10-2,CASSESLAGELFF,TGCGCCAGCAGTGAGTCGTTAGCCGGGGAGCTGTTTTTT
TRBJ2-5,NA,many,TRBV7-2,CASSLGWETQYF,TGTGCCAGCAGCCTTGGATGGGAGACCCAGTACTTC
TRBJ1-1,NA,many,TRBV7-9,CASSLQRDTEAFF,TGTGCCAGCAGCCTACAGCGGGACACTGAAGCTTTCTTT
TRBJ1-4,NA,NA,TRBV12-3/TRBV12-4,CASGSGEKRFF,TGTGCCAGCGGATCTGGGGAAAAACGGTTTTTT
TRBJ2-2,TRBD2,few,TRBV2,CAGSERGLAGGGTGELFF,TGTGCCGGCAGTGAAAGGGGACTAGCGGGAGGAGGTACCGGGGAGCTGTTTTTT
TRBJ2-3,NA,many,TRBV12-3/TRBV12-4,CASSRSRDTQYF,TGTGCCAGCAGCCGATCAAGAGATACGCAGTATTTT
TRBJ1-3,NA,NA,TRBV5-1,CASSVGTPGNTIYF,TGCGCCAGCAGCGTCGGGACACCAGGAAACACCATATATTTT
TRBJ2-7,TRBD1,NA,TRBV7-9,CASSFGTASYEQYF,TGTGCCAGCAGCTTTGGGACAGCCTCCTACGAGCAGTACTTC
TRBJ2-1,TRBD2,medium-sized,TRBV7-9,CASSRTSGLYNEQFF,TGTGCCAGCAGCCGAACTAGCGGGCTCTACAATGAGCAGTTCTTC
TRBJ2-7,TRBD1,many,TRBV7-9,CASSLGGDRGYEQYF,TGTGCCAGCAGCTTGGGGGGGGACAGGGGCTACGAGCAGTACTTC
TRBJ2-7,TRBD1,many,TRBV5-4,CASSPRTGNEQYF,TGTGCCAGCAGCCCGCGGACAGGGAACGAGCAGTACTTC
TRBJ2-3,TRBD2,few,TRBV5-1,CASSLIGLAGLDTQYF,TGCGCCAGCAGCTTGATAGGACTAGCGGGACTTGATACGCAGTATTTT
TRBJ2-3,TRBD2,many,TRBV7-9,CASTLAGADTQYF,TGTGCCAGCACACTAGCGGGAGCAGATACGCAGTATTTT
TRBJ2-1,NA,many,TRBV5-1,CASSPDTSYNEQFF,TGCGCCAGCAGCCCGGACACCTCCTACAATGAGCAGTTCTTC
TRBJ2-5,NA,NA,TRBV3-1,CAGSQRETQYF,TGTGCCGGCAGCCAGCGAGAGACCCAGTACTTC
TRBJ1-5,NA,many,TRBV30,CAWSVRGGVERPQHF,TGTGCCTGGAGTGTACGGGGAGGGGTTGAACGGCCCCAGCATTTT
TRBJ1-2,NA,many,TRBV28,CASSFGPYGYTF,TGTGCCAGCAGTTTCGGTCCCTATGGCTACACCTTC
TRBJ2-7,NA,many,TRBV14,CASSQGLGGAIGYEQYF,TGTGCCAGCAGCCAAGGATTGGGGGGGGCGATCGGCTACGAGCAGTACTTC
TRBJ2-2,TRBD1,many,TRBV27,CASSVQGLTTGELSF,TGTGCCAGCAGTGTACAGGGGCTGACGACCGGGGAGCTGTCTTTT
TRBJ2-1,TRBD2,many,TRBV29-1,CSAPRLAGAGGKPNEQFF,TGCAGCGCTCCCCGACTAGCGGGAGCCGGGGGTAAGCCTAATGAGCAGTTCTTC
TRBJ1-5,NA,many,TRBV19,CASSQGLGGNQPQHF,TGTGCCAGTAGTCAGGGGCTCGGCGGCAATCAGCCCCAGCATTTT
TRBJ2-1,NA,many,TRBV9,CASSVWLEGYNEQFF,TGTGCCAGCAGCGTGTGGCTCGAGGGATACAATGAGCAGTTCTTC
TRBJ1-2,NA,NA,TRBV28,CASSLPRDRITF,TGTGCCAGCAGTTTACCCAGGGACCGTATCACCTTC
TRBJ2-4,TRBD1,many,TRBV20-1,CSPRGQSAKNIQYF,TGCAGTCCCAGGGGACAGTCAGCCAAAAACATTCAGTACTTC
TRBJ1-2,TRBD1,many,TRBV11-2,CASSPGTGGNYGYTF,TGTGCCAGCAGCCCCGGGACAGGGGGCAACTATGGCTACACCTTC
TRBJ2-2,NA,many,TRBV11-2,CASSLAGSATGELFF,TGTGCCAGCAGCTTAGCAGGGTCGGCCACCGGGGAGCTGTTTTTT
TRBJ2-3,NA,many,TRBV20-1,CSARSGRGQPDTQYF,TGCAGTGCTAGGTCCGGACGGGGGCAGCCAGATACGCAGTATTTT
TRBJ1-3,NA,NA,TRBV7-8,CAGSNTGISGNTIYF,TGTGCCGGCAGCAATACAGGGATCTCTGGAAACACCATATATTTT
TRBJ2-3,TRBD2,many,TRBV9,CASSVGDYSTDTQYF,TGTGCCAGCAGCGTAGGGGACTACTCCACAGATACGCAGTATTTT
TRBJ2-1,TRBD2,many,TRBV20-1,CSARSSGRGEQFF,TGCAGCGCCCGCTCTAGCGGGAGAGGTGAGCAGTTCTTC